This TCR beta chain was found in a study of CD8 T cells in Susac syndrome. This CDR3 contains 15 residues. The germline V gene has CDR1 GTSNPN and CDR2 SVGIG (reference sequence). Trimming removed 3 bases at V and 0 bases at J, with 15 bases between. Sequencing of TCR beta drew on CD8+ and CD4+ T cells from blood. The patients serving as multiple sclerosis controls were treatment-naive. They had stable or active relapsing-remitting disease and fulfilled revised McDonald criteria. The CD8+ and CD4+ T cells were isolated magnetically using a negative isolation approach, whereas the TEMRA cells were enriched by FACS. An input of about 0.5 to 1 ug of RNA was subjected to reverse transcription using random hexamers. The amplification used immunoSEQ multiplex PCR on TCR beta CDR3; it spanned 54 Vbeta and 13 Jbeta. MiXCR was run by TCRdb on the immunoSEQ multiplex PCR reads, yielding one entry per CDR3 protein. Counted here are about 180,000 distinct CDR3 sequences, around 95% occurring once; the ten biggest clones make up approximately 0.09%.

The TCR comes from a human donor with multiple sclerosis. The rearrangement links TRBV30 to TRBJ2-7, with D possibly matching TRBD2 (6 bases). Sequencing used CD4+ T cells from PBMCs. CDR3 nucleotide sequence: TGTGCCTGGAGCCTACTATCGGGGGACTCCTACGAGCAGTACTTC. This sequence encodes CAWSLLSGDSYEQYF.